The rows below give T cell receptor beta chains drawn from one sample of a study of T cell responses to AZD1222 COVID-19 vaccine. Measured with immunoSEQ multiplex PCR; TCRdb has only the in-frame clones, and not every one. The repertoire holds roughly 170,000 clones, with 94% as singletons. The source was peripheral blood, collected 28 days after the second AZD1222 dose. The receptor set was obtained from an adult who received the AZD1222 COVID-19 vaccine. The CDR3 runs from the conserved cysteine through the conserved F or W. The order of the fields is clone size, V gene, J gene, D gene, CDR3 protein, CDR3 DNA. D genes are given only for firm matches. The size entry is marked missing in some rows and otherwise reads once, few, many or a size class.

-,TRBV7-6,TRBJ2-1,TRBD2,CASSYSLSGGPGEQFF,TGTGCCAGCAGCTATTCCCTTTCGGGAGGGCCTGGTGAGCAGTTCTTC
-,TRBV6-9,TRBJ2-5,-,CASRIINRETQYF,TGTGCCAGCAGAATTATAAATCGGGAGACCCAGTACTTC
-,TRBV7-8,TRBJ2-5,-,CASSLLERTKETQYF,TGTGCCAGCAGCTTATTGGAGCGGACCAAAGAGACCCAGTACTTC
-,TRBV11-2,TRBJ1-2,-,CASSLTGNGYTF,TGTGCCAGCAGCTTAACGGGGAATGGCTACACCTTC
once,TRBV29-1,TRBJ1-3,TRBD1,CSVTGVYGNTIYF,TGCAGCGTCACAGGGGTTTATGGAAACACCATATATTTT
-,TRBV5-4,TRBJ2-3,-,CASSLASTSDTQYF,TGTGCCAGCAGCTTGGCGTCCACGTCAGATACGCAGTATTTT
-,TRBV3-1/TRBV3-2,TRBJ1-6,TRBD1,CASSQVGFLSGQPPLHF,TGTGCCAGCAGCCAAGTGGGTTTCCTTTCGGGACAGCCACCCCTCCACTTT
-,TRBV7-9,TRBJ1-6,-,CASSSGDSPLHF,TGTGCCAGCAGCTCAGGGGACTCACCCCTCCACTTT
-,TRBV18,TRBJ2-5,TRBD1,CASSPGKITTGIKETQYF,TGTGCCAGCTCACCCGGCAAGATTACGACAGGGATAAAGGAGACCCAGTACTTC
-,TRBV10-2,TRBJ2-7,-,CASKEALAYEQYF,TGCGCCAGCAAAGAGGCACTAGCCTACGAGCAGTACTTC
-,TRBV2,TRBJ2-2,-,CASSPNGFAGELFF,TGTGCCAGCAGCCCTAACGGGTTTGCCGGGGAGCTGTTTTTT
-,TRBV3-1/TRBV3-2,TRBJ1-4,TRBD1,CASSRQGSNEKLFF,TGTGCCAGCAGTCGACAGGGCTCTAATGAAAAACTGTTTTTT
few,TRBV7-2,TRBJ1-5,-,CASSFFPGFNQPQHF,TGTGCCAGCAGCTTCTTCCCGGGCTTTAATCAGCCCCAGCATTTT
-,TRBV7-8,TRBJ2-1,-,CASSPGVGSYNEQFF,TGTGCCAGCAGTCCAGGGGTCGGGTCCTACAATGAGCAGTTCTTC
-,TRBV3-1/TRBV3-2,TRBJ2-3,-,CASSLGDTQYF,TGTGCCAGCAGCCTTGGGGATACGCAGTATTTT
once,TRBV6-1,TRBJ1-6,-,CASSETQGSNSPLHF,TGTGCCAGCAGTGAGACTCAGGGGAGTAATTCACCCCTCCACTTT
-,TRBV11-2,TRBJ2-7,TRBD1,CASSFGTGGTYEQYF,TGTGCCAGCAGCTTCGGGACAGGGGGCACCTACGAGCAGTACTTC
-,TRBV6-5,TRBJ2-5,-,CASSYSENVFRETQYF,TGTGCCAGCAGTTATTCGGAGAACGTCTTCCGAGAGACCCAGTACTTC
-,TRBV28,TRBJ2-5,-,CASSLIAPETQYF,TGTGCCAGCAGTCTAATAGCCCCGGAGACCCAGTACTTC
-,TRBV29-1,TRBJ2-1,TRBD1,CSVGGLGETGVSLHEQFF,TGCAGCGTTGGCGGCTTAGGGGAAACAGGGGTATCCCTCCATGAGCAGTTCTTC
few,TRBV3-1/TRBV3-2,TRBJ2-1,TRBD1,CASSQRGTGSYNEQFF,TGTGCCAGCAGCCAAAGAGGGACAGGGTCCTACAATGAGCAGTTCTTC
-,TRBV2,TRBJ1-2,-,CASRRIPGTRGGYTF,TGTGCCAGCAGGCGAATACCCGGGACAAGAGGGGGCTACACCTTC
-,TRBV6-5,TRBJ1-6,-,CASTIMGPSYSPLHF,TGTGCCAGCACAATAATGGGTCCCTCTTATTCACCCCTCCACTTT